These 28 T cell receptor beta chains originate from one sample sequenced in a study of T cell repertoires in cytomegalovirus infection (dated by TCRdb to about 2019). Instrument on record: Illumina HiSeq 1500. TCRdb passed the public sequencing reads through fastp at Q25 and MiXCR, retaining productive beta sequences. Each record represents a unique CDR3 protein, reported with the most common genes and DNA among its rows. The sample records about 70,000 distinct CDR3 sequences, 20% to 25% of which are singletons. The top ten hold approximately 68% of the sample. Their antigens are not known. The sample's treatment or condition, from its label and the paper: in vitro stimulation with specific CMV peptide epitopes to enrich CMV-specific T cells. Sequences were derived from CD8+ T cells from cultured PBMCs, sampled from culture after CMV antigen stimulation. The receptors come from a human donor in good health (CMV status not recorded). Some clones in this sample may be carry-over from other donors' samples.

Only a few counts were recorded for this clonotype. The chain recombines TRBV27 with TRBJ1-4; 8 bases are a match to TRBD1. Germline lookup yields CDR1 MNHEY and CDR2 SMNVEV (reference sequence). J was trimmed by 8 bases and V by 5 bases; bases with no gene match: 10. The CDR3 consists of 15 residues. CDR3: CASSPTDREGEKLFF. In nucleotides, the CDR3 is TGTGCCAGCAGTCCGACGGACAGGGAGGGCGAAAAACTGTTTTTT.

This clonotype was counted ten times or more. The rearrangement links TRBV7-2 to TRBJ2-3; D may be TRBD2 (5 bases). V was clipped by 7 bases and J by 3 bases, with 17 bases between them. Germline CDR1 reads SGHTA; CDR2 reads FQGNSA. The CDR3 covers 15 residues. As DNA, the CDR3 is TGTGCCAGCAACTCCCCCGGGGATACGACAGATACGCAGTATTTT. This codes for CASNSPGDTTDTQYF.

This clonotype was counted between two and nine times. The CDR3 nucleotides read TGTGCCAGCAGTGTCACCAATGAGGGCCCAGATACGCAGTATTTT. Translated: CASSVTNEGPDTQYF. V and J are TRBV6-1 and TRBJ2-3, with TRBD2 as a possible D gene (5 bases). The V end lost 4 bases, the J end lost 4 bases, and 15 bases lay between the germline ends. Per germline, CDR1 MNHNS and CDR2 SASEGT. The CDR3 extends over 15 amino acids.

As regards this clonotype: In this CDR3 the conserved last residue, phenylalanine or tryptophan, is missing, so a read error is likely. This chain connects TRBV7-2 to TRBJ2-7; TRBD1 matches at 7 bases. With V trimmed by 5 bases and J by 9 bases, 19 bases remained unmatched. This CDR3 region has 16 residues. CDR1 SGHTA and CDR2 FQGNSA come from the germline V gene. CDR3 in DNA: TGTGCCAGCAGCGAGCACAGGGGAGAAGGCCTACGAGCGCAGTACTTG. Encoded protein: CASSEHRGEGLRAQYL.

V is TRBV5-1 and J is TRBJ2-3; TRBD2 aligns across 12 bases. Germline V lookup: CDR1 SGHRS, CDR2 YFSETQ. Losses at the gene ends were 4 bases for V and 0 bases for J; bases not matched to a gene: 6. The CDR3 runs to 17 residues. DNA for the CDR3: TGCGCCAGCAGCCACAGGACTAGCGGGGTTAGCACAGATACGCAGTATTTT. It encodes CASSHRTSGVSTDTQYF.

In this sample, this clonotype turned up a few times. This chain links TRBV6-2 or TRBV6-3 with TRBJ2-7, with D perhaps TRBD1 or TRBD2 (5 bases each). The CDR3 sequence is 16 residues long. V lost 5 bases and J 0 bases, leaving 17 bases between the germline ends. Germline lookup yields CDR1 MNHEY and CDR2 SVGEGT. The CDR3 is CASSMGRNPPSYEQYF. Here the CDR3 DNA reads TGTGCCAGCAGTATGGGACGGAATCCTCCCTCCTACGAGCAGTACTTC.

The chain combines TRBV7-8 with TRBJ1-1, with D unresolved. Germline V CDR1 and CDR2: SGHVS, FQNEAQ. CDR3 length equals 17 residues. V lost 5 bases, J lost 3 bases, and 22 bases lay in between. The CDR3 spells CASSLTGFYAQDTEAFF. As DNA, the CDR3 is TGTGCCAGCAGCCTAACGGGGTTTTACGCGCAAGACACTGAAGCTTTCTTT.

This clonotype was seen a handful of times. V gene TRBV11-2 combines with J gene TRBJ2-7, with a tentative D call TRBD2 (6 bases). The germline gives CDR1 SGHAT, CDR2 FQNNGV. CDR3 length: 16 amino acids. V was trimmed by 2 bases and J by 7 bases, leaving 21 bases between them. In DNA, the CDR3 is TGTGCCAGCAGCTTAAGGATCAGCCGGGGGTTCGGGGAGCAGTACTTC. It codes for CASSLRISRGFGEQYF.

This clonotype was counted only a few times. The chain is built from TRBV7-6 and TRBJ2-7, with 8 bases lining up with TRBD2. The germline V gene has CDR1 SGHVS and CDR2 FNYEAQ. The CDR3 runs to 18 residues. V dropped 1 base and J dropped 2; count of bases not matched to a gene: 13. Here the CDR3 DNA reads TGTGCCAGCAGCTTAGTGACTCCGGGACTAGGGCCCACCTACGAGCAGTACTTC. It codes for CASSLVTPGLGPTYEQYF.

This clonotype has a handful of counts. The chain has TRBV6-1 and TRBJ1-5; the D gene is possibly TRBD1 (6 bases). Trimming removed 0 bases at V and 2 bases at J, with 17 bases between. Per the germline V gene, CDR1 is MNHNS and CDR2 is SASEGT. This CDR3 is built from 18 residues. The CDR3 here is CASSEASPGVRRNQPQHF. CDR3 nucleotide sequence: TGTGCCAGCAGTGAAGCGAGTCCAGGGGTCCGTCGCAATCAGCCCCAGCATTTT.

The chain uses TRBV7-2 and TRBJ2-7; 8 nucleotides match TRBD1. From germline, CDR1 is SGHTA and CDR2 FQGNSA. CDR3 size: 15 residues. V lost 7 bases and J lost 3; bases outside the gene matches: 11. CDR3 loop: CASTTPTGGFYEQYF. CDR3 coding DNA: TGTGCCAGCACCACACCAACAGGGGGATTCTACGAGCAGTACTTC.

The genes are TRBV27 and TRBJ2-7; 8 bases line up with TRBD2. Germline CDR1 reads MNHEY; CDR2 reads SMNVEV (reference sequence). V lost 6 bases to trimming and J lost 0 bases; unmatched junction nucleotides: 7. CDR3 size: 15 residues. The CDR3 spells CASSLSGASSYEQYF. DNA of the CDR3: TGTGCCAGCAGCCTTAGCGGGGCCAGCTCCTACGAGCAGTACTTC.

The rearrangement links TRBV7-9 to TRBJ2-7, with D tentatively TRBD1 (5 bases). CDR3 size: 13 residues. V was clipped by 4 bases and J by 2 bases, with 9 bases between them. From germline, CDR1 is SEHNR and CDR2 FQNEAQ (reference sequence). As DNA, the CDR3 is TGTGCCAGCAGCTCGACAGACACCTACGAGCAGTACTTC. Its protein product is CASSSTDTYEQYF.

The chain is built from TRBV6-1 and TRBJ2-7; 11 bases agree with TRBD1. CDR3 size: 14 residues. V lost 4 bases, J lost 5 bases, and 4 bases stayed unmatched. Germline V gene data show CDR1 as MNHNS and CDR2 as SASEGT. The DNA for the CDR3 is TGTGCCAGCAGTGGGACAGGGGGCTACGACGAGCAGTACTTC. Amino acid sequence: CASSGTGGYDEQYF.

This chain uses TRBV27 with TRBJ2-3; tentative D call: TRBD2 (6 bases). The CDR3 runs to 16 residues. V shed 5 bases and J shed 4 bases, with 19 bases lying between them. CDR1 and CDR2 (germline): MNHEY, SMNVEV (reference sequence). Written as DNA, the CDR3 is TGTGCCAGCAGTCTCACGACGTCCGCGGGGCCAGATACGCAGTATTTT. It is translated as CASSLTTSAGPDTQYF.

This clonotype was seen more than once but under ten times. This sequence joins TRBV30 and TRBJ1-4, with D possibly being TRBD1 (6 bases). Germline CDR1 is GTSNPN and CDR2 is SVGIG (reference sequence). The germline V and J ends were trimmed by 6 bases and 14 bases, with 16 bases remaining between them. There are 11 residues in the CDR3. The CDR3 protein is CACTFSGHLFF. The CDR3 coding sequence is TGTGCCTGTACCTTTTCGGGACACCTGTTTTTT.

This clonotype was counted between two and nine times. The V and J genes are TRBV19 and TRBJ1-2; no definite D call. V was cut by 9 bases and J by 7 bases, with 15 bases left in between. The CDR3 loop spans 12 amino acids. Germline assignment: CDR1 LNHDA and CDR2 SQIVND (reference sequence). CDR3 in amino acids: CASGPWDSGYTF. CDR3 coding DNA: TGTGCCAGCGGACCGTGGGATTCTGGCTACACCTTC.

This clonotype was detected many times. The J gene is TRBJ1-6, the V gene TRBV4-1; 7 nucleotides line up with TRBD1. The CDR3 spans 16 residues. V dropped 1 base and J dropped 6; count of bases not matched to a gene: 6. Germline values: CDR1 MGHRA, CDR2 YSYEKL. The CDR3 sequence: CASSQGPDRLNSPLHF. CDR3 bases: TGCGCCAGCAGCCAAGGTCCGGACAGGCTTAATTCACCCCTCCACTTT.

The table lists this clonotype with a few counts. The chain joins TRBV7-8 to TRBJ1-1; D is unclear. The CDR3 extends over 12 amino acids. The ends were cut back, 1 base at V and 6 bases at J, with 6 bases in the middle. Germline assignment: CDR1 SGHVS and CDR2 FQNEAQ. The CDR3 region is CASSLGPAEAFF. The CDR3 DNA follows: TGTGCCAGCAGCTTAGGGCCCGCTGAAGCTTTCTTT.

The chain carries TRBV28 and TRBJ1-5, with 10 bases matching TRBD1. Germline loops: CDR1 MDHEN, CDR2 SYDVKM. Unmatched junction bases numbered 16, after V lost 5 bases and J lost 9 bases. CDR3 length equals 17 residues. CDR3 region: CASSPSGTGDLGRPQHF. The CDR3, as DNA: TGTGCCAGCAGTCCCTCCGGGACAGGGGATTTAGGTCGGCCCCAGCATTTT.

This clonotype was recorded a few times. The V call is TRBV4-2, the J call TRBJ2-3; TRBD2 agrees at 13 bases. V was clipped by 0 bases and J by 6 bases; unmatched bases: 3. Germline loops: CDR1 LGHNA, CDR2 YNFKEQ. CDR3 length: 16 residues. The CDR3 loop reads CASSQEGTSGVDTQYF. DNA for the CDR3: TGTGCCAGCAGCCAAGAAGGGACTAGCGGGGTGGATACGCAGTATTTT.

This clonotype was found a few times. The chain joins TRBV27 to TRBJ1-5; no reliable D call. The CDR3 is made up of 14 amino acids. Germline V gene lookup returns CDR1 MNHEY and CDR2 SMNVEV (reference sequence). V lost 3 bases to trimming and J lost 4 bases, with 10 bases between them. CDR3 sequence reads: CASSLNTENQPQHF. CDR3 nucleotide sequence: TGTGCCAGCAGTTTGAATACAGAAAATCAGCCCCAGCATTTT.

This sequence joins TRBV6-5 and TRBJ1-1; the match to TRBD1 covers 9 bases. CDR1 and CDR2 (germline): MNHEY, SVGAGI. After removal of 5 bases from V and 5 bases from J, the junction contained 9 bases not matched to a gene. The CDR3 contains 15 residues. CDR3: CASSPDRGWATEAFF. The DNA for the CDR3 is TGTGCCAGCAGTCCTGACAGGGGGTGGGCGACTGAAGCTTTCTTT.

The gene calls are TRBV6-1 and TRBJ1-2, with D perhaps matching TRBD1 (5 bases). Deletions cut 8 bases from V and 3 bases from J, with 28 bases between. Germline CDR1 MNHNS, CDR2 SASEGT. This CDR3 is 18 amino acids long. Written as DNA, the CDR3 is TGTGCCAGCTGGGGAGTCTATCGATCGGGGGACGGATACTATGGCTACACCTTC. It is translated as CASWGVYRSGDGYYGYTF.

This clonotype has only a few counts. The chain couples TRBV27 to TRBJ2-2, with D possibly TRBD1 on 6 matching bases. The CDR3 is 13 amino acids. CDR1 and CDR2 from the germline V gene are MNHEY and SMNVEV (reference sequence). The V and J ends lost 5 bases and 9 bases respectively, with 13 bases between them. The CDR3 DNA sequence: TGTGCCAGCAGTCATCCAGGGGATAGGGAGCTGTTTTTT. Translation gives CASSHPGDRELFF.

This clonotype was detected a few times. The chain uses TRBV6-1 and TRBJ1-5; D ambiguous. CDR1 and CDR2 from the germline V gene are MNHNS and SASEGT. Trimming shortened V by 5 bases and J by 5 bases, and 16 bases separated the two germline ends. The CDR3 has 15 amino acids. The chain's CDR3 is CASSSKVAGYQPQHF. The CDR3 region has the DNA TGTGCCAGCAGTTCAAAGGTCGCAGGTTATCAGCCCCAGCATTTT.

The chain combines TRBV15 with TRBJ2-3; 9 nucleotides match TRBD1. Trimming removed 5 bases from V and 5 bases from J; junction bases left unmatched: 8. From germline, CDR1 is LNHNV and CDR2 YYDKDF (reference sequence). The CDR3 totals 15 residues. The CDR3 sequence: CATSGRDRVEDTQYF. For the CDR3, the DNA is TGTGCCACCAGCGGGCGGGACAGGGTGGAAGATACGCAGTATTTT.

The chain uses TRBV27 and TRBJ2-1; D uncertain. The CDR3 is 14 amino acids. From germline, CDR1 is MNHEY and CDR2 SMNVEV (reference sequence). CDR3 in DNA: TGTGTAAGCATATCATTGAGCTCCTACAATGAGCAGTTCTTC. It encodes CVSISLSSYNEQFF.